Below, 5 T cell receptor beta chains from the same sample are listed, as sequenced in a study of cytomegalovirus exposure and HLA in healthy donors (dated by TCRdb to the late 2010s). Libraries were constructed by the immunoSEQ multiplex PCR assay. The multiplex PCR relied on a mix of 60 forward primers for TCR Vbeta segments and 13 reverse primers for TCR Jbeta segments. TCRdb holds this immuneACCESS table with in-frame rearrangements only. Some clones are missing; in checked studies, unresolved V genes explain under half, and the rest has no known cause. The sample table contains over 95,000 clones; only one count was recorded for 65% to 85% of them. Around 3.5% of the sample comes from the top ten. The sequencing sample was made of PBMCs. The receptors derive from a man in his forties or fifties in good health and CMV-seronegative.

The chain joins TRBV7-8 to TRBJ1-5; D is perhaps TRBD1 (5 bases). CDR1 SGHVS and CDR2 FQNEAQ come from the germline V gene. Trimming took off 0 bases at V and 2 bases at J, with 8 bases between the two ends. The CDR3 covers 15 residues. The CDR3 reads CASSLAGVGNQPQHF. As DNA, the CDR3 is TGTGCCAGCAGCTTAGCAGGGGTTGGCAATCAGCCCCAGCATTTT.

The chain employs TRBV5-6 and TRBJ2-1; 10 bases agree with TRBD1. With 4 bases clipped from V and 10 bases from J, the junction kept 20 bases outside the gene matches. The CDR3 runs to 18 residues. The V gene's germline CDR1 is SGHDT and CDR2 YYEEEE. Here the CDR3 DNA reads TGTGCCAGCAGCGCCTACCCTCGGACAGGGGGTCGAGACAGGGAGCAGTTCTTC. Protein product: CASSAYPRTGGRDREQFF.

The chain's CDR3 is CAFRGGSYEQYF. DNA of the CDR3: TGTGCCTTTAGGGGGGGATCCTACGAGCAGTACTTC. J is TRBJ2-7 and V is TRBV30; the D gene is possibly TRBD2 (7 bases). The germline V gene has CDR1 GTSNPN and CDR2 SVGIG (reference sequence). This CDR3 has 12 amino acids. The V and J ends lost 7 bases and 1 base respectively, with 11 bases between them.

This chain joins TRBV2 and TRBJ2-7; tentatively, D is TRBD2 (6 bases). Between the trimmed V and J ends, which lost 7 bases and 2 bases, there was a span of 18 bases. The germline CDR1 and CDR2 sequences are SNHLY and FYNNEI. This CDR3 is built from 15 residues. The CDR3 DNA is TGTGCCAGCACTCCCGGGGGTGGGGGTGCCTACGAGCAGTACTTC. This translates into CASTPGGGGAYEQYF.

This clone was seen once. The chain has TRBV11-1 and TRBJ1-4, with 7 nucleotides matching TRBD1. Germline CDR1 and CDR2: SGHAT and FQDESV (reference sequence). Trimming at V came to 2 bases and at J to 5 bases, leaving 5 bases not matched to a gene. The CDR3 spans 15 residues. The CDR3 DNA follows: TGTGCCAGCAGCTTAAATCCGGGACAGAATGAAAAACTGTTTTTT. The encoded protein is CASSLNPGQNEKLFF.